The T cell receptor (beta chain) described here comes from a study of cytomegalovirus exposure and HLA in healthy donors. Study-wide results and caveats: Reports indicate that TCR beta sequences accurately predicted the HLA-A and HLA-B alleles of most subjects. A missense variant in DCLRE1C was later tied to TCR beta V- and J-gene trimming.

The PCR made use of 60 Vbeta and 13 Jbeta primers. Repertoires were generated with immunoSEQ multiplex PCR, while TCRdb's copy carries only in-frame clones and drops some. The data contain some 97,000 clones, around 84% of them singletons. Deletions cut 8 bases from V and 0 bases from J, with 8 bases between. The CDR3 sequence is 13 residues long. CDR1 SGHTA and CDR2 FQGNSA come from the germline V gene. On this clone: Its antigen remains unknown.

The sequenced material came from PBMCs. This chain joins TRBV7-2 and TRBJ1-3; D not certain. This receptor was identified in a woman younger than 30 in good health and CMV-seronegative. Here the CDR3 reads CASFPLSGNTIYF. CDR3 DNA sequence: TGTGCCAGCTTTCCTCTCTCTGGAAACACCATATATTTT.